This TCR beta chain was documented in a study of T cell repertoires in cytomegalovirus infection. Germline V gene lookup returns CDR1 MNHEY and CDR2 SMNVEV (reference sequence). The length of the CDR3 is 14 residues. V was shortened by 4 bases and J by 1 base, with 11 bases between the two germline ends. Details on this clonotype: The antigen remains unidentified.

TCRdb reprocessed the reads via MiXCR and lists one record per CDR3 protein. The table has around 710,000 distinct CDR3 sequences, just under 30% seen once. The V and J genes are TRBV27 and TRBJ2-7; D possibly uses TRBD1 or TRBD2 (5 bases each). The source is a human donor in good health (CMV status not recorded). Some clones in this sample may be carry-over from other donors' samples. Source: cultured CD8+ T cells from PBMCs, taken from culture after CMV antigen stimulation. CDR3 in DNA: TGTGCCAGCAGTTCCCGGGACCGGTCCTACGAGCAGTACTTC. It yields the protein CASSSRDRSYEQYF.